This T cell receptor (beta chain) was obtained from a study of T-cell memory formation after mild COVID-19 listed by TCRdb under 2021. General notes on the study: Most TCR sequence clusters were specific to one of the two donors. Longitudinal TCRalpha and TCRbeta repertoire sequencing tracked T-cell clones expanding and contracting after mild COVID-19 in a couple of donors. Two young, previously healthy adult volunteers, one female and one male, were included in the cohort. Points the paper makes about the study in general: Only two mild cases were covered by the study, and larger cohorts that include severe cases with pre-infection samples were considered necessary. Contracting CD4+ clones appeared mostly in the CM and EM memory subsets, whereas CD8+ clones were enriched in EMRA. Some responding clones were detected in pre-infection memory, which suggested that pre-existing cross-reactive memory T cells had joined the SARS-CoV-2 response. SARS-CoV-2 specificity of the second-wave clones peaking on day 37 was not confirmed. Clones that contracted from day 15 to 85 showed balanced CD4/CD8 phenotypes, whereas a second wave of clones that expanded from day 15 to 37 leaned towards CD4+.

Relative to germline, V is 3 bases shorter and J is 5 bases shorter, with 16 bases between their ends. The CDR3 has 15 amino acids, counting the end cysteine and phenylalanine. Of all the DNA, just the CDR3 is kept, 45 bases in frame from base 1. The germline V gene provides CDR1 SGHTA and CDR2 FQGNSA. As concerns this clonotype: Its specific antigen is unknown. The record has no base qualities; no much larger clone is one base away.

Ficoll-Paque density gradient centrifugation was the method used to isolate PBMCs. Sequencing instrument: Illumina NovaSeq 6000. cDNA libraries for TCRalpha and TCRbeta were prepared by 5'RACE using constant-segment primers, with sample barcodes and unique molecular identifiers added. RNA was extracted from every sample with Trizol reagent. Libraries were amplified in two PCR steps, with a second sample barcode and Illumina TruSeq adapters added in the second step. Sequencing of libraries was performed on an Illumina NovaSeq with 2 x 150 bp paired-end reads. Per the authors' processing: Demultiplexing of reads and collapsing into UMI-guided consensus sequences were performed with migec v1.2.7. Using mixcr v2.1.11, the UMI consensuses were aligned to TRA and TRB V and J templates and assembled into clonotypes. Expanded or contracted clonotypes were those called significant by both edgeR and NoisET, with noise models trained on biological replicates. edgeR calls used a false discovery rate-adjusted p below 0.01 and a log2 fold-change threshold of 1. As an exploratory analysis of dynamics, max-normalized trajectories of the 1000 most abundant clonotypes were examined by PCA with hierarchical clustering. Separately sequenced CD4+ and CD8+ repertoires were used to assign the CD4 or CD8 phenotype of responding clones. TCRdb reran the public reads through fastp at Q25 and MiXCR, keeping productive beta chains. One record per CDR3 amino acid sequence lists the most common genes and DNA. These V and J calls are TCRdb output, not the study's own analysis. A total of roughly 380,000 distinct CDR3 sequences appear in this sample, around 28% of them only once. The ten most abundant clones make up approximately 13% of the sample.

Sequenced: PBMCs or a T cell subset sorted from them (not recorded which). This clonotype was sampled from an adult woman who had mild COVID-19 (a few samples of this study predate the infection). The sample titles of this study are shuffled in the database, so cell type and time point are left out; the donor was told from shared clones. The chain employs TRBV7-2 and TRBJ2-5, with TRBD2 as a weak D call on 6 bases. The CDR3 region has the sequence CASSLGGFGMETQYF. The DNA sequence is as follows: TGTGCCAGCAGCTTGGGGGGTTTCGGAATGGAGACCCAGTACTTC.